One sample yielded the 20 T cell receptor beta chains listed below, sequenced in a study of PD-1 blockade in classical Hodgkin lymphoma. All trial patients relapsed after autologous stem cell transplantation. TCRdb's table, derived via immunoSEQ multiplex PCR, lists solely in-frame clones and lacks some. The profile shows nearly 60,000 clones, approximately 89% of them singletons. The specimen was peripheral blood mononuclear cells (PBMCs), collected before the second cycle of nivolumab. These receptor sequences come from a human donor with classical Hodgkin lymphoma.

This chain links TRBV30 with TRBJ1-2; unclear D gene. Germline CDR1 is GTSNPN and CDR2 is SVGIG (reference sequence). V was shortened by 7 bases and J by 5 bases, with 17 bases between the two germline ends. The CDR3 extends over 13 amino acids. The CDR3 nucleotides read TGTGCCTTCGTCTCCGCGGCAGGATATGGCTACACCTTC. Protein sequence: CAFVSAAGYGYTF.

The chain uses TRBV6-5 and TRBJ2-1, with D maybe TRBD2 (6 bases). Germline V CDR1 and CDR2: MNHEY, SVGAGI. The CDR3 is 13 residues long. Trimming took off 8 bases at V and 6 bases at J, with 14 bases between the two ends. The CDR3 DNA follows: TGTGCCAGCGGGACTCAAACGCGCAATGAGCAGTTCTTC. It is translated as CASGTQTRNEQFF.

The chain is built from TRBV9 and TRBJ1-3; weak D call: TRBD1 (5 bases). This CDR3 has 16 amino acids. Germline V CDR1 and CDR2: SGDLS, YYNGEE. Trimming stripped 2 bases from V and 4 bases from J, with 16 bases between. CDR3 sequence: CASSVGTGSVGNTIYF. The CDR3 DNA reads as TGTGCCAGCAGCGTGGGGACGGGATCTGTGGGAAACACCATATATTTT. The complete variable domain, with remaining parts taken from reference TRBV9 and TRBJ1-3, reads DSGVTQTPKHLITATGQRVTLRCSPRSGDLSVYWYQQSLDQGLQFLIQYYNGEERAKGNILERFSAQQFPDLHSELNLSSLELGDSALYFCASSVGTGSVGNTIYFGEGSWLTVV.

The chain employs TRBV6-1 and TRBJ2-5, with D uncertain. There are 14 residues in the CDR3. The V end lost 8 bases, the J end lost 1 base, and 14 bases lay between the germline ends. The germline V gene encodes CDR1 MNHNS and CDR2 SASEGT. As DNA, the CDR3 is TGTGCCAGCCCCCCCTATGGTGCCCAAGAGACCCAGTACTTC. Its translation: CASPPYGAQETQYF.

This clone is a singleton in its sample. The gene calls are TRBV19 and TRBJ2-4, with 8 bases aligning to TRBD1. The CDR3 extends over 13 amino acids. Losses at the gene ends were 4 bases for V and 7 bases for J; bases not matched to a gene: 3. CDR1 and CDR2 from the germline V gene are LNHDA and SQIVND (reference sequence). The CDR3 DNA sequence: TGTGCCAGTAGTAGCCAGGGGGCTAACATTCAGTACTTC. Translation gives CASSSQGANIQYF.

The gene calls are TRBV10-1 and TRBJ1-2, with a weak D call TRBD1 (6 bases). Trimming cost V 10 bases and J 3 bases, with 18 bases left between them. The germline gives CDR1 WNHNN, CDR2 SYGVQD (reference sequence). This CDR3 is built from 14 residues. The CDR3: CAIVPTGPYYGYTF. The CDR3 nucleotides read TGCGCCATCGTTCCTACAGGGCCATACTATGGCTACACCTTC.

This chain joins TRBV12-5 and TRBJ2-5, with a tentative D call TRBD2 (5 bases). This CDR3 spans 17 amino acids. Trimming removed 4 bases at V and 5 bases at J, with 23 bases between. CDR1 and CDR2 from the germline V gene are LGHNT and FRNRAP. The CDR3 DNA sequence: TGTGCTAGTGGTTCCCACCTCGTGGACGACGTAGCGGAGACCCAGTACTTC. Translated: CASGSHLVDDVAETQYF.

The chain carries TRBV5-4 and TRBJ2-5; 9 bases fit TRBD2. Unmatched junction bases numbered 2, after V lost 0 bases and J lost 2 bases. The CDR3 contains 15 residues. CDR1 and CDR2 from the germline V gene are SGHNT and YYREEE (reference sequence). CDR3 amino acids: CASSLGLAGQETQYF. The CDR3 DNA reads TGTGCCAGCAGCTTGGGCCTAGCGGGACAAGAGACCCAGTACTTC.

V is TRBV29-1 and J is TRBJ2-6; 9 nucleotides line up with TRBD1. The trim removed 7 bases at V and 0 bases at J, leaving 7 bases unmatched. The CDR3 is 16 amino acids. The germline gives CDR1 SQVTM, CDR2 ANQGSEA. In nucleotides, the CDR3 is TGCAGCGCGGGGGACAGGGCTAGCTCTGGGGCCAACGTCCTGACTTTC. Its translation: CSAGDRASSGANVLTF.

CDR3 loop: CASSQDWQGGYEQYF. The DNA of the CDR3 is TGCGCCAGCAGCCAAGATTGGCAGGGGGGCTACGAGCAGTACTTC. The V gene is TRBV4-1, the J gene TRBJ2-7, with D possibly TRBD1 on 7 matching bases. CDR3 size: 15 residues. Trimming took 0 bases from V and 3 from J, leaving 12 bases between them. CDR1 and CDR2 from the germline V gene are MGHRA and YSYEKL.

This chain connects TRBV18 to TRBJ2-1; 12 bases align to TRBD2. Germline assignment: CDR1 KGHSH and CDR2 LQKENI. This CDR3 has 15 amino acids. V was clipped by 7 bases and J by 7 bases; unmatched bases: 8. CDR3 in DNA: TGTGCCAGCTTCCGACTAGCGGGAGTAATTAATGAGCAGTTCTTC. Translation gives CASFRLAGVINEQFF.

The chain joins TRBV2 to TRBJ1-5; D unresolved. This CDR3 has 12 residues. Trimming cost V 7 bases and J 7 bases, with 11 bases left between them. The germline CDR1 and CDR2 sequences are SNHLY and FYNNEI. CDR3 bases: TGTGCCAGCAATGGAGTCGGCCAGCCCCAGCATTTT. As protein: CASNGVGQPQHF.

This chain links TRBV5-6 with TRBJ2-3; maybe TRBD1 (5 bases). The V end was cut by 1 base, the J end by 2 bases, with 20 bases between. Germline CDR1 reads SGHDT; CDR2 reads YYEEEE. CDR3 size: 18 residues. The CDR3 sequence is CASSLSFNFGHTTDTQYF. DNA of the CDR3: TGTGCCAGCAGCTTGTCCTTTAATTTCGGACATACCACAGATACGCAGTATTTT.

This rearrangement joins TRBV7-2 to TRBJ2-7; maybe TRBD2 (6 bases). Trimming pared 1 base from V and 3 bases from J, leaving 13 bases between. The CDR3 has 15 amino acids. Germline CDR1 is SGHTA and CDR2 is FQGNSA. The CDR3: CASSLDPGRFYEQYF. The CDR3 DNA is TGTGCCAGCAGCTTAGATCCCGGGAGATTCTACGAGCAGTACTTC.

This clone was detected once. The CDR3, as DNA: TGTGCCAGCAGCTCCCGACCGGGTCCCTACGAGCAGTACTTC. As protein: CASSSRPGPYEQYF. The chain employs TRBV7-3 and TRBJ2-7; unclear D gene. The CDR3 is made up of 14 amino acids. The V end was cut by 4 bases, the J end by 2 bases, with 12 bases between. In germline, CDR1 is SGHTA, CDR2 FQGTGA.

Here the CDR3 DNA reads TGTGCCAGCAGCGCCTCCGGCGGAATATACGCGAACACCGGGGAGCTGTTTTTT. Amino acid sequence: CASSASGGIYANTGELFF. The rearrangement uses TRBV9 and TRBJ2-2; D is unclear. Germline CDR1 and CDR2: SGDLS and YYNGEE. Trimming cost V 3 bases and J 0 bases, with 18 bases left between them. This CDR3 spans 18 amino acids.

The J gene is TRBJ2-3, the V gene TRBV27; D is ambiguous. Germline V gene lookup returns CDR1 MNHEY and CDR2 SMNVEV (reference sequence). V was pared by 4 bases and J by 6 bases, with 14 bases between. The CDR3 covers 14 residues. CDR3 in amino acids: CASSSRPSGDTQYF. DNA for the CDR3: TGTGCCAGCAGTTCCAGACCCTCCGGGGATACGCAGTATTTT.

This clone was found once. The V call is TRBV2, the J call TRBJ1-4, with D unresolved. This CDR3 has 17 amino acids. The V gene's germline CDR1 is SNHLY and CDR2 FYNNEI. Between the trimmed V and J ends, which lost 7 bases and 0 bases, there was a span of 18 bases. The CDR3 sequence: CASTESGSYATNEKLFF. CDR3 coding DNA: TGTGCCAGCACCGAATCCGGCAGCTATGCAACTAATGAAAAACTGTTTTTT.

The chain links TRBV2 to TRBJ1-3, with 7 bases that match TRBD1. The CDR3 covers 13 residues. The V segment lost 9 bases and the J segment 4 bases; nucleotides outside the gene matches: 6. Germline lookup yields CDR1 SNHLY and CDR2 FYNNEI. This chain's CDR3 is CARGTGAGNTIYF. The CDR3, as DNA: TGTGCCAGGGGAACAGGGGCCGGAAACACCATATATTTT.

The chain joins TRBV25-1 to TRBJ2-1, with D perhaps TRBD2 (5 bases). V lost 3 bases and J lost 3, with 12 bases in between. Germline assignment: CDR1 MGHDK and CDR2 SYGVNS. This CDR3 has 15 amino acids. The CDR3 region has the DNA TGTGCCAGCAGTGAGAGGGCATTGGGCTACAATGAGCAGTTCTTC. Encoded protein: CASSERALGYNEQFF.